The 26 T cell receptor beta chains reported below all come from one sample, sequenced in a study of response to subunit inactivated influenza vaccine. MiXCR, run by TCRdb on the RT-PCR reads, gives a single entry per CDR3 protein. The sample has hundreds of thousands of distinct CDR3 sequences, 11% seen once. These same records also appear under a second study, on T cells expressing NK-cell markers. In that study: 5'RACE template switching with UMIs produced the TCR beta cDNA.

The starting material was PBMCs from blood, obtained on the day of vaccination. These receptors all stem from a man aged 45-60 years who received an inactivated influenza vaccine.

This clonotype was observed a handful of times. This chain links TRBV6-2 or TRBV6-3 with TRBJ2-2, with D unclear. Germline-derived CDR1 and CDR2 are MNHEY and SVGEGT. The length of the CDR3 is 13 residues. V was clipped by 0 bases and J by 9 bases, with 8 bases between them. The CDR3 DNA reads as TGTGCCAGCAGTTACTCCCGGTTCAGGGAGCTGTTTTTT. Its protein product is CASSYSRFRELFF.

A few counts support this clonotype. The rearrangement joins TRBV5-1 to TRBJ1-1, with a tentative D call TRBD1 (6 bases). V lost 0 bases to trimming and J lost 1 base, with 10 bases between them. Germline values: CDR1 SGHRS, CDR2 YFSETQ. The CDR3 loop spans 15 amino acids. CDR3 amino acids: CASSLDRGTNTEAFF. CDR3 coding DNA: TGCGCCAGCAGCTTGGATAGGGGGACGAACACTGAAGCTTTCTTT.

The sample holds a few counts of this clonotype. Here the CDR3 reads CASSLGGQGNSPLHF. CDR3 in DNA: TGCGCCAGCAGCTTGGGGGGACAGGGTAATTCACCCCTCCACTTT. The V and J genes are TRBV5-1 and TRBJ1-6; 9 bases are a match to TRBD1. V lost 0 bases, J lost 6 bases, and 1 base stayed unmatched. From germline, CDR1 is SGHRS and CDR2 YFSETQ. The CDR3 covers 15 residues. The whole variable domain, filled in from reference TRBV5-1 and TRBJ1-6, reads KAGVTQTPRYLIKTRGQQVTLSCSPISGHRSVSWYQQTPGQGLQFLFEYFSETQRNKGNFPGRFSGRQFSNSRSEMNVSTLELGDSALYLCASSLGGQGNSPLHFGNGTRLTVT.

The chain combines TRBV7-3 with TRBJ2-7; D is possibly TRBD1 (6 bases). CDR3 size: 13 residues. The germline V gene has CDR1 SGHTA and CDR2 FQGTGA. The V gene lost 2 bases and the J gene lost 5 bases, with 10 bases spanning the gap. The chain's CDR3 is CASSLFHRDEQYF. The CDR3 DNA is TGTGCCAGCAGCTTATTTCACAGGGACGAGCAGTACTTC. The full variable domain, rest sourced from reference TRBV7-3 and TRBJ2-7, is GAGVSQTPSNKVTEKGKYVELRCDPISGHTALYWYRQSLGQGPEFLIYFQGTGAADDSGLPNDRFFAVRPEGSVSTLKIQRTERGDSAVYLCASSLFHRDEQYFGPGTRLTVT.

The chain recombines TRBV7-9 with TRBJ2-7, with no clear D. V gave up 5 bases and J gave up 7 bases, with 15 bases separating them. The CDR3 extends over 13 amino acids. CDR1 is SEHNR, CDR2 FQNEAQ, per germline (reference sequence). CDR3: CASSTPLRREQYF. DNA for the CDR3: TGTGCCAGCAGCACTCCGCTAAGGAGAGAGCAGTACTTC.

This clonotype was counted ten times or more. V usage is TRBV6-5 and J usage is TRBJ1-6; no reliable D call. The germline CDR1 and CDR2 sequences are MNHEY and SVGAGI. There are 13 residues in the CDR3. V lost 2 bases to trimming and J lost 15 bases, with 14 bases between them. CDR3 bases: TGTGCCAGCAGTTACAGACCTACCCGGGACCTCCACTTT. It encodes CASSYRPTRDLHF.

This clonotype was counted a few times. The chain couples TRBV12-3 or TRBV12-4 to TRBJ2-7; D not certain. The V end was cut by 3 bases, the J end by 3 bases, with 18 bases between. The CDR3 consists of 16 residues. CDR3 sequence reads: CASSLKGSTPFYEQYF. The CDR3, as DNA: TGTGCCAGCAGTTTGAAAGGGTCTACTCCGTTCTACGAGCAGTACTTC.

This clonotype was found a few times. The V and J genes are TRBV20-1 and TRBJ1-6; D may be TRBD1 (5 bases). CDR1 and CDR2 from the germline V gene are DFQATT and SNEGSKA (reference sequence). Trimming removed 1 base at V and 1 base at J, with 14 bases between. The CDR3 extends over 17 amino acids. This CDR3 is CSARVAGRESYNSPLHF. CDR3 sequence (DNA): TGCAGTGCTAGAGTCGCAGGGCGGGAATCCTATAATTCACCCCTCCACTTT.

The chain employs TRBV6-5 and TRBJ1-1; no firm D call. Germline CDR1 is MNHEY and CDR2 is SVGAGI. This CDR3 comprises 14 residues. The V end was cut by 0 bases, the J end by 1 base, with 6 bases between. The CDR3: CASSYSGWNTEAFF. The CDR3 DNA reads TGTGCCAGCAGTTACTCGGGATGGAACACTGAAGCTTTCTTT.

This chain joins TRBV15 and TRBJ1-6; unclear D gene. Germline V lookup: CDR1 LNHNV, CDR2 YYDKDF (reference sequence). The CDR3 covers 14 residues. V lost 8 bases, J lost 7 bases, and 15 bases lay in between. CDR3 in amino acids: CATQLQYKNSPLHF. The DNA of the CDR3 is TGTGCCACCCAATTACAGTACAAGAATTCACCCCTCCACTTT.

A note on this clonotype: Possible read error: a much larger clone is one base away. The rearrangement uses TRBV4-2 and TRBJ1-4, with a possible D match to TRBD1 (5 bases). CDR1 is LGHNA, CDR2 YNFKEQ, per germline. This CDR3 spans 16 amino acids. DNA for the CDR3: TGTGCCAGCAGCAAAGATAGGGGTTGGGACGGTGAAAAACTGTTTTTT. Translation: CASSKDRGWDGEKLFF.

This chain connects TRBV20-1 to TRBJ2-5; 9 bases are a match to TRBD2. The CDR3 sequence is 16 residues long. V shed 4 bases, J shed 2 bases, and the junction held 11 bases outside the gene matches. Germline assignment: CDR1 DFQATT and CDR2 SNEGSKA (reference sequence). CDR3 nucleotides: TGCAGTGCTAACTATCGGCGCGGGAGGGGACAAGAGACCCAGTACTTC. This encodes CSANYRRGRGQETQYF.

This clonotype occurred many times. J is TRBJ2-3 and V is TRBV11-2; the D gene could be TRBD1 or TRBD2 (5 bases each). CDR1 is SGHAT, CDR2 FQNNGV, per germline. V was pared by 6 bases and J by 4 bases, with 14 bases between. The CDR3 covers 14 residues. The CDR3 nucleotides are TGTGCCAGCAGTATCTTATTGGGGGCAGATACGCAGTATTTT. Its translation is CASSILLGADTQYF.

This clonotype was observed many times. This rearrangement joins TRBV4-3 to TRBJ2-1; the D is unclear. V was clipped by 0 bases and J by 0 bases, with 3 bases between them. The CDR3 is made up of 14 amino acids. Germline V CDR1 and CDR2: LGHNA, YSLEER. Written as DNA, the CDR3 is TGCGCCAGCAGCCAAGAAAGCTCCTACAATGAGCAGTTCTTC. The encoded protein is CASSQESSYNEQFF.

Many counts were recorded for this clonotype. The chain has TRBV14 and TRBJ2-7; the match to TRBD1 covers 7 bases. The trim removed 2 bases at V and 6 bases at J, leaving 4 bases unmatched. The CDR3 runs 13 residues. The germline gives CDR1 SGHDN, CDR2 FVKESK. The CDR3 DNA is TGTGCCAGCAGCCAAACGAACAGGGGCGAGCAGTACTTC. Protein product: CASSQTNRGEQYF.

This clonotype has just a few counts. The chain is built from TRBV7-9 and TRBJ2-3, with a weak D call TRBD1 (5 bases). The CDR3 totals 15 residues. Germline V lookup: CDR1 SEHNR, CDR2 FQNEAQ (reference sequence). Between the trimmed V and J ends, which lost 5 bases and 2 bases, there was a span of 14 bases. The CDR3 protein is CASSTWGGVTDTQYF. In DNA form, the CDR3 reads TGTGCCAGCAGCACCTGGGGCGGAGTCACAGATACGCAGTATTTT.

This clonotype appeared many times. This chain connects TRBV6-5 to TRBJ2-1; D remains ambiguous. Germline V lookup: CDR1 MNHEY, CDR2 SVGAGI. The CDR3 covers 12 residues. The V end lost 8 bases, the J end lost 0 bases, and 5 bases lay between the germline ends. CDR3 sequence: CASLSSYNEQFF. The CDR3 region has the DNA TGTGCCAGCCTGAGCTCCTACAATGAGCAGTTCTTC.

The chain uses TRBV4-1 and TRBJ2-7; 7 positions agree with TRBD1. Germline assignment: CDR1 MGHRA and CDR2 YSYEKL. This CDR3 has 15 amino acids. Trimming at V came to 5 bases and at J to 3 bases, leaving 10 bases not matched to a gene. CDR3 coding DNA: TGCGCCAGCAGCTCCAACAGGGGCCAGATCTACGAGCAGTACTTC. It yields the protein CASSSNRGQIYEQYF.

In DNA, the CDR3 is TGCGCCAGCAGCCAAGATCGACGAAACACCATATATTTT. This encodes CASSQDRRNTIYF. The chain couples TRBV4-1 to TRBJ1-3; unclear D gene. V lost 0 bases and J 5 bases, leaving 5 bases between the germline ends. The germline gives CDR1 MGHRA, CDR2 YSYEKL. The CDR3 consists of 13 residues.

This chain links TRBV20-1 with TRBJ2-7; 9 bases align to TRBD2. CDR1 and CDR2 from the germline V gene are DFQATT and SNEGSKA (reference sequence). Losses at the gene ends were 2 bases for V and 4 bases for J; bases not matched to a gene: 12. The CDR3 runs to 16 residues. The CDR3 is CSARKLTSGEPYEQYF. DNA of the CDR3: TGCAGTGCTAGAAAACTGACTAGCGGAGAACCTTACGAGCAGTACTTC.

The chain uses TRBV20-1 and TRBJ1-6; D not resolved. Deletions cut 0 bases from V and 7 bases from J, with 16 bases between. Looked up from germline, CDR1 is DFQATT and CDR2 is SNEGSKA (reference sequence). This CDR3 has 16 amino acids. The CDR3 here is CSARDERFIRNSPLHF. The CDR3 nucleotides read TGCAGTGCTAGAGATGAAAGGTTCATACGCAATTCACCCCTCCACTTT.

CDR3 amino acids: CASSIPSGGAFADTQYF. Written as DNA, the CDR3 is TGTGCCAGCAGTATTCCTAGCGGGGGGGCCTTCGCAGATACGCAGTATTTT. The V call is TRBV12-3 or TRBV12-4, the J call TRBJ2-3; 12 nucleotides align to TRBD2. After removal of 5 bases from V and 4 bases from J, the junction contained 10 bases not matched to a gene. The CDR3 sequence is 17 residues long.

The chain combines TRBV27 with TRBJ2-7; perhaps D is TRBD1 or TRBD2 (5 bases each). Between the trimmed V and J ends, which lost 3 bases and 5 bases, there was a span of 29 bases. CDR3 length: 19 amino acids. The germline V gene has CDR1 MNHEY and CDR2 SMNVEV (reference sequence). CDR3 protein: CASSFSGSSGWAGIHEQYF. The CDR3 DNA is TGTGCCAGCAGTTTCTCTGGTAGCTCGGGATGGGCAGGGATCCACGAGCAGTACTTC.

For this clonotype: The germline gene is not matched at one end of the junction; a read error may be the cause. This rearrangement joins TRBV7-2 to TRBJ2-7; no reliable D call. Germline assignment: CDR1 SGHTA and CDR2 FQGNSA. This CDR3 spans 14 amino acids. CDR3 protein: CAGSLALGNCEQYF. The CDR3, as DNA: TGTGCCGGCAGCTTAGCATTAGGGAACTGCGAGCAGTACTTC.

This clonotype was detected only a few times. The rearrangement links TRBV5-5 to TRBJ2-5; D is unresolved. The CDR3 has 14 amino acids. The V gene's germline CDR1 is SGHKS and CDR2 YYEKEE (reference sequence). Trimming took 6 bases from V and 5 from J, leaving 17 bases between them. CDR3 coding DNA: TGTGCCAGCACCGAGGCTAGGTTTACGGAGACCCAGTACTTC. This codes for CASTEARFTETQYF.

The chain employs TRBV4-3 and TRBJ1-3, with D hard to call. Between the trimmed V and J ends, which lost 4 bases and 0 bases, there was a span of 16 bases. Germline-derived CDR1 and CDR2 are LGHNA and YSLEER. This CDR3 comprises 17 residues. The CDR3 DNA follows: TGCGCCAGCAGCCCATCCCCGGCGGGGAGCTCTGGAAACACCATATATTTT. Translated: CASSPSPAGSSGNTIYF.